One sample yielded the 6 T cell receptor beta chains listed below, sequenced in a study of a mutant IDH1 vaccine in newly diagnosed glioma. Some clones are missing from TCRdb's copy, which holds only in-frame ones; the method was immunoSEQ multiplex PCR. The data show 50,000 to 65,000 clones, around 83% seen once. Antigens for these TCRs are unknown. The time point here: week 47, end of study. Mutant IDH1 20-mer peptide, at 300 ug, made up each vaccine dose, with topical imiquimod. Sequencing used PBMCs, obtained from a glioma patient whose treatment included an IDH1 peptide vaccine. The origin of the receptors is a woman aged 50 to 60 with glioma.

The V call is TRBV18, the J call TRBJ1-2; the D is unclear. Germline V gene data show CDR1 as KGHSH and CDR2 as LQKENI. V lost 5 bases and J 0 bases, leaving 4 bases between the germline ends. CDR3 length equals 12 residues. The CDR3 sequence is CASSTANYGYTF. Here the CDR3 DNA reads TGTGCCAGCTCAACAGCTAACTATGGCTACACCTTC. The complete variable domain, with remaining parts taken from reference TRBV18 and TRBJ1-2, reads NAGVMQNPRHLVRRRGQEARLRCSPMKGHSHVYWYRQLPEEGLKFMVYLQKENIIDESGMPKERFSAEFPKEGPSILRIQQVVRGDSAAYFCASSTANYGYTFGSGTRLTVV.

This rearrangement joins TRBV7-2 to TRBJ2-6; D is possibly TRBD1 (5 bases). The CDR3 length is 15 residues. V lost 1 base and J lost 1, with 5 bases in between. Looked up from germline, CDR1 is SGHTA and CDR2 is FQGNSA. The CDR3 spells CASSLEGSGANVLTF. The CDR3 bases are TGTGCCAGCAGCTTAGAGGGGTCTGGGGCCAACGTCCTGACTTTC.

This rearrangement joins TRBV5-6 to TRBJ2-1; TRBD1 might be the D (6 bases). The germline gives CDR1 SGHDT, CDR2 YYEEEE. The CDR3 is 12 amino acids. V lost 3 bases and J 10 bases, leaving 11 bases between the germline ends. In DNA, the CDR3 is TGTGCCAGCAGCTCCGGGACACTCGAGCAGTTCTTC. Translation: CASSSGTLEQFF.

The chain carries TRBV7-2 and TRBJ1-3; 7 bases match TRBD1. The CDR3 sequence is 14 residues long. V dropped 5 bases and J dropped 4; count of bases not matched to a gene: 5. CDR1 is SGHTA and CDR2 is FQGNSA in the germline V gene. In DNA form, the CDR3 reads TGTGCCAGCAGCGGAGGGACAGCCGGAAACACCATATATTTT. It encodes CASSGGTAGNTIYF.

The chain employs TRBV7-9 and TRBJ1-1, with unresolved D. V was shortened by 5 bases and J by 3 bases, with 16 bases between the two germline ends. Germline CDR1 is SEHNR and CDR2 is FQNEAQ (reference sequence). This CDR3 region has 15 residues. DNA for the CDR3: TGTGCCAGCAGCCTAAGACCGCGCGCGGACACTGAAGCTTTCTTT. Translation: CASSLRPRADTEAFF.

J is TRBJ1-4 and V is TRBV9; D uncertain. Trimming pared 0 bases from V and 7 bases from J, leaving 13 bases between. Looked up from germline, CDR1 is SGDLS and CDR2 is YYNGEE. The CDR3 sequence is 15 residues long. CDR3 sequence reads: CASSVGNGGGEKLFF. CDR3 DNA sequence: TGTGCCAGCAGCGTAGGGAACGGTGGAGGTGAAAAACTGTTTTTT.